One and the same sample provided the 5 T cell receptor beta chains below, sequenced in a study of CD8+CD57+ T cells in acquired aplastic anemia. TCR beta VDJ and CDR3 were profiled, and genomic DNA was the template. A single record per CDR3 protein comes from TCRdb applying MiXCR to the reads. The table has about 190,000 distinct CDR3 sequences, under 70% seen once. Specimen: sorted CD4+, CD8+, or CD8+CD57+ T cells (not recorded which) from PBMCs. The receptors originated from a human donor with severe aplastic anemia or a healthy control (not recorded which).

J is TRBJ2-1 and V is TRBV19; tentative D call: TRBD2 (6 bases). Germline V gives CDR1 LNHDA, CDR2 SQIVND (reference sequence). The CDR3 spans 15 residues. V was shortened by 3 bases and J by 9 bases, with 18 bases between the two germline ends. CDR3 DNA: TGTGCCAGTAGTATTTGGAGGGGCTCCCTAGGTGAGCAGTTCTTC. Its translation: CASSIWRGSLGEQFF. Full variable domain (missing parts from reference TRBV19 and TRBJ2-1): DGGITQSPKYLFRKEGQNVTLSCEQNLNHDAMYWYRQDPGQGLRLIYYSQIVNDFQKGDIAEGYSVSREKKESFPLTVTSAQKNPTAFYLCASSIWRGSLGEQFFGPGTRLTVL.

The rearrangement links TRBV5-1 to TRBJ1-1, with no clear D. This CDR3 region has 13 residues. Trimming cost V 1 base and J 3 bases, with 7 bases left between them. The germline V gene has CDR1 SGHRS and CDR2 YFSETQ. Here the CDR3 reads CASSLFGYTEAFF. CDR3 bases: TGCGCCAGCAGCTTGTTTGGCTACACTGAAGCTTTCTTT.

The chain has TRBV20-1 and TRBJ1-2; no definite D call. V shed 2 bases and J shed 3 bases, with 7 bases lying between them. The CDR3 is made up of 12 amino acids. Looked up from germline, CDR1 is DFQATT and CDR2 is SNEGSKA (reference sequence). CDR3: CSARNRDYGYTF. CDR3 nucleotides: TGCAGTGCTAGAAACCGGGACTATGGCTACACCTTC.

By frequency in the sample, this clonotype is medium-sized. This chain links TRBV12-3 or TRBV12-4 with TRBJ2-5; 7 positions match TRBD1. The junction had 9 bases not matched to a gene; V was cut back by 5 bases and J by 0 bases. This CDR3 region has 16 residues. This chain's CDR3 is CASSATGQSYQETQYF. The DNA for the CDR3 is TGTGCCAGCAGTGCTACGGGACAGTCGTACCAAGAGACCCAGTACTTC.

The genes are TRBV19 and TRBJ1-4, with TRBD1 as a possible D gene (6 bases). CDR3 length: 12 residues. V was clipped by 7 bases and J by 8 bases, with 11 bases between them. Germline V gene sequence: CDR1 LNHDA, CDR2 SQIVND (reference sequence). The CDR3 loop reads CASNREGEKLFF. In nucleotides, the CDR3 is TGTGCCAGTAACAGGGAAGGAGAAAAACTGTTTTTT.